One sample yielded the 23 T cell receptor beta chains listed below, sequenced in a study of T-cell memory formation after mild COVID-19. TCRdb reanalysed the 5' RACE reads using MiXCR and keeps one entry per CDR3 protein. The table records a few hundred thousand distinct CDR3 sequences, 20% to 25% of them present only once. The sequencing sample was made of PBMCs or a T cell subset sorted from them (not recorded which). The receptors here all came from an adult woman who had mild COVID-19 (a few samples of this study predate the infection). Cell type and time point are not known.

The chain employs TRBV24-1 and TRBJ2-5, with a possible D match to TRBD1 (6 bases). This CDR3 comprises 17 residues. Trimming removed 4 bases from V and 5 bases from J, with 22 bases in between. The germline V gene encodes CDR1 KGHDR and CDR2 SFDVKD. The CDR3 is CATSDPARKERGETQYF. Written as DNA, the CDR3 is TGTGCCACCAGTGACCCTGCGCGGAAAGAGAGGGGGGAGACCCAGTACTTC.

The V call is TRBV12-3 or TRBV12-4, the J call TRBJ2-1; 8 nucleotides line up with TRBD2. The CDR3 is 15 amino acids. Losses at the gene ends were 4 bases for V and 4 bases for J; bases not matched to a gene: 6. CDR3 nucleotide sequence: TGTGCCAGCAGTTATGCGGGGGGAGGATACAATGAGCAGTTCTTC. Residues: CASSYAGGGYNEQFF.

The chain has TRBV6-2 or TRBV6-3 and TRBJ1-2; D is unclear. CDR1 and CDR2 (germline): MNHEY, SVGEGT. This CDR3 contains 13 residues. V lost 0 bases and J lost 7, with 9 bases in between. The chain's CDR3 is CASSYSRESGYTF. CDR3 DNA sequence: TGTGCCAGCAGTTACTCTAGGGAATCTGGCTACACCTTC.

The rearrangement uses TRBV6-2 or TRBV6-3 and TRBJ2-2; D ambiguous. Trimming took 5 bases from V and 3 from J, leaving 10 bases between them. The CDR3 runs to 14 residues. Germline-derived CDR1 and CDR2 are MNHEY and SVGEGT. The CDR3: CASSGGSDTGELFF. The CDR3 DNA is TGTGCCAGCAGTGGCGGCAGCGACACCGGGGAGCTGTTTTTT.

This rearrangement joins TRBV18 to TRBJ1-4, with unresolved D. The CDR3 is made up of 15 amino acids. The ends were cut back, 0 bases at V and 0 bases at J, with 5 bases in the middle. Germline CDR1 reads KGHSH; CDR2 reads LQKENI. Written as DNA, the CDR3 is TGTGCCAGCTCACCACCGCAACCAACTAATGAAAAACTGTTTTTT. Translation: CASSPPQPTNEKLFF.

The V call is TRBV24-1, the J call TRBJ2-3, with D hard to call. Trimming removed 3 bases at V and 4 bases at J, with 13 bases between. Per the germline V gene, CDR1 is KGHDR and CDR2 is SFDVKD. CDR3 length: 15 amino acids. The CDR3 loop reads CATSDPLRKPDTQYF. The CDR3 DNA reads TGTGCCACCAGTGATCCCTTGAGGAAGCCAGATACGCAGTATTTT.

The V and J genes are TRBV10-3 and TRBJ1-2; D is ambiguous. From germline, CDR1 is ENHRY and CDR2 SYGVKD. Trimming removed 0 bases at V and 2 bases at J, with 7 bases between. This CDR3 is 14 amino acids long. In DNA, the CDR3 is TGTGCCATCAGTGAGTCCCCAGGAAACTATGGCTACACCTTC. It specifies CAISESPGNYGYTF.

The V gene is TRBV7-9, the J gene TRBJ2-6; D is undetermined. V lost 1 base to trimming and J lost 0 bases, with 7 bases between them. The germline V gene has CDR1 SEHNR and CDR2 FQNEAQ (reference sequence). The CDR3 has 16 amino acids. In DNA form, the CDR3 reads TGTGCCAGCAGCTTAGAGTGGTCCTCTGGGGCCAACGTCCTGACTTTC. Residues: CASSLEWSSGANVLTF.

This clonotype appeared a few times. The rearrangement joins TRBV12-3 or TRBV12-4 to TRBJ1-2, with a tentative D call TRBD1 (6 bases). The CDR3 contains 15 residues. Trimming stripped 5 bases from V and 3 bases from J, with 16 bases between. CDR3 bases: TGTGCCAGCAGTACCTGGGACACCAGGGACTATGGCTACACCTTC. This gives the protein CASSTWDTRDYGYTF.

The chain links TRBV6-2 or TRBV6-3 to TRBJ2-2, with D unresolved. V lost 0 bases, J lost 0 bases, and 8 bases lay in between. The CDR3 totals 16 residues. Per the germline V gene, CDR1 is MNHEY and CDR2 is SVGEGT. CDR3 loop: CASSYSSRTNTGELFF. The CDR3 coding sequence is TGTGCCAGCAGTTACTCGTCCAGGACGAACACCGGGGAGCTGTTTTTT.

The chain is built from TRBV7-8 and TRBJ2-7, with 8 bases identical to TRBD2. Germline V gene sequence: CDR1 SGHVS, CDR2 FQNEAQ. The trim removed 5 bases at V and 3 bases at J, leaving 6 bases unmatched. The CDR3 has 14 amino acids. The DNA for the CDR3 is TGTGCCAGCAGCCCGATTACTAGCGGCTACGAGCAGTACTTC. Its translation is CASSPITSGYEQYF.

The rearrangement joins TRBV4-1 to TRBJ1-1; TRBD1 matches 7 bases. The CDR3 runs 17 residues. Unmatched junction bases numbered 22, after V lost 4 bases and J lost 11 bases. Germline V lookup: CDR1 MGHRA, CDR2 YSYEKL. Here the CDR3 DNA reads TGCGCCAGCAGCCCCTATGCAGGGGGGGGCAGGAAGGTTGACGCTTTCTTT. This codes for CASSPYAGGGRKVDAFF.

This clonotype has only a few counts. The chain is built from TRBV6-1 and TRBJ2-7; TRBD2 agrees at 14 bases. Germline V gene data show CDR1 as MNHNS and CDR2 as SASEGT. The CDR3 runs to 17 residues. V trimming: 4 bases; J trimming: 2 bases; junction bases outside the gene matches: 7. CDR3 amino acids: CASSAGTSGGLTYEQYF. CDR3 coding DNA: TGTGCCAGCAGTGCGGGGACTAGCGGGGGCCTTACCTACGAGCAGTACTTC.

Only one count was recorded for this clonotype. This CDR3 is CASSLMGLAGGRGEQFF. The CDR3 DNA reads TGTGCCAGCAGCCTCATGGGACTAGCGGGGGGACGAGGTGAGCAGTTCTTC. V gene TRBV7-3 combines with J gene TRBJ2-1; the match to TRBD2 covers 15 bases. V was clipped by 5 bases and J by 9 bases; unmatched bases: 11. This CDR3 comprises 17 residues. Looked up from germline, CDR1 is SGHTA and CDR2 is FQGTGA.

V usage is TRBV4-2 and J usage is TRBJ2-7; D is unresolved. CDR3 size: 13 residues. Germline values: CDR1 LGHNA, CDR2 YNFKEQ. The germline V and J ends were trimmed by 0 bases and 3 bases, with 6 bases remaining between them. DNA of the CDR3: TGTGCCAGCAGCCAAGATAAGGGCTACGAGCAGTACTTC. This sequence encodes CASSQDKGYEQYF.

The rearrangement joins TRBV12-3 or TRBV12-4 to TRBJ2-3; a weak D match, TRBD2 (6 bases). The CDR3 is made up of 16 amino acids. V dropped 5 bases and J dropped 3 bases, with 18 bases sitting between them. This chain's CDR3 is CASSPKTAGRTDTQYF. The CDR3, as DNA: TGTGCCAGCAGTCCAAAAACGGCGGGACGGACAGATACGCAGTATTTT.

This clonotype was observed a handful of times. The chain links TRBV24-1 to TRBJ2-3, with D possibly being TRBD1 or TRBD2 (5 bases each). Germline CDR1 KGHDR, CDR2 SFDVKD. V was shortened by 7 bases and J by 7 bases, with 20 bases between the two germline ends. CDR3 length: 15 amino acids. DNA of the CDR3: TGTGCCACCAGCGCCTCCGGGGCTCTTAGAAATACGCAGTATTTT. Protein sequence: CATSASGALRNTQYF.

The table lists this clonotype with a few counts. The genes are TRBV11-2 and TRBJ2-1; TRBD2 matches 15 bases. This CDR3 has 15 amino acids. Germline-derived CDR1 and CDR2 are SGHAT and FQNNGV. Trimming removed 5 bases from V and 9 bases from J; junction bases left unmatched: 5. The DNA for the CDR3 is TGTGCCAGCAGCCACGGACTAGCGGGGGGGAGTGAGCAGTTCTTC. It encodes CASSHGLAGGSEQFF.

The chain recombines TRBV5-1 with TRBJ2-1; D may correspond to TRBD1 or TRBD2 (5 bases each). The CDR3 length is 13 residues. Trimming shortened V by 0 bases and J by 5 bases, and 6 bases separated the two germline ends. CDR1 SGHRS and CDR2 YFSETQ come from the germline V gene. Here the CDR3 DNA reads TGCGCCAGCAGCTTGGAGGGACACAATGAGCAGTTCTTC. Encoded protein: CASSLEGHNEQFF.

This clonotype came up a few times. The chain joins TRBV30 to TRBJ2-7; no firm D call. Trimming cost V 0 bases and J 4 bases, with 4 bases left between them. The length of the CDR3 is 11 residues. Germline CDR1 is GTSNPN and CDR2 is SVGIG (reference sequence). The CDR3 DNA follows: TGTGCCTGGAGTGTAACGTACGAGCAGTACTTC. It codes for CAWSVTYEQYF.

This clonotype was picked up many times. This chain connects TRBV11-2 to TRBJ2-1; TRBD2 matches at 9 bases. This CDR3 comprises 16 residues. The V and J ends lost 1 base and 9 bases, in that order; junction bases with no gene match: 10. Germline V CDR1 and CDR2: SGHAT, FQNNGV. In DNA, the CDR3 is TGTGCCAGCAGCTTAGGGATCCGCAGCGGGGGGCCTGAGCAGTTCTTC. It yields the protein CASSLGIRSGGPEQFF.

The gene calls are TRBV30 and TRBJ1-1; a weak D match, TRBD1 (5 bases). Trimming removed 3 bases from V and 6 bases from J, with 8 bases in between. The CDR3 runs 11 residues. Per the germline V gene, CDR1 is GTSNPN and CDR2 is SVGIG (reference sequence). The CDR3, as DNA: TGTGCCTGGAGGACAGCATCTGAAGCTTTCTTT. It specifies CAWRTASEAFF. Looking up the rest from reference TRBV30 and TRBJ1-1 gives the full variable domain: SQTIHQWPATLVQPVGSPLSLECTVEGTSNPNLYWYRQAAGRGLQLLFYSVGIGQISSEVPQNLSASRPQDRQFILSSKKLLLSDSGFYLCAWRTASEAFFGQGTRLTVV.

This clonotype showed up just a few times. The chain joins TRBV5-1 to TRBJ2-1, with 11 bases lining up with TRBD2. Germline trimming cut 2 bases from V and 10 bases from J; bases unmatched to any gene: 8. Germline V gene data show CDR1 as SGHRS and CDR2 as YFSETQ. CDR3 length: 15 amino acids. CDR3 nucleotide sequence: TGCGCCAGCAGCTTTGGTACTAGCGGGAGTGGCGAGCAGTTCTTC. This encodes CASSFGTSGSGEQFF. Full variable domain (missing parts from reference TRBV5-1 and TRBJ2-1): KAGVTQTPRYLIKTRGQQVTLSCSPISGHRSVSWYQQTPGQGLQFLFEYFSETQRNKGNFPGRFSGRQFSNSRSEMNVSTLELGDSALYLCASSFGTSGSGEQFFGPGTRLTVL.